The source of this TCR beta chain is a study of human T cells and chemical hapten exposure. MiXCR, applied by TCRdb to the RACE reads, yields one record per CDR3 protein. The sample has around 380,000 distinct CDR3 sequences; 4% to 5.5% are singletons. The germline V gene encodes CDR1 LGHDT and CDR2 YNNKEL (reference sequence). The CDR3 sequence is 15 residues long. Trimming stripped 3 bases from V and 5 bases from J, with 17 bases between. This clonotype was counted ten times or more. Specified time point: patch test 1, 2 weeks after DPC sensitization. Treatment meaning: therapeutic diphenylcyclopropenone sensitization with weekly scalp DPC.

The J gene is TRBJ2-7, the V gene TRBV3-1; D is ambiguous. The material was whole blood, obtained in connection with sensitization to the hapten diphenylcyclopropenone (DPC). This TCR came from a woman in her forties or fifties with alopecia areata. Some clones in this sample may be carry-over from other donors' samples. The CDR3 spells CASSQGRLVEDEQYF. CDR3 in DNA: TGTGCCAGCAGCCAGGGCCGACTGGTAGAGGACGAGCAGTACTTC.